This passage covers 23 T cell receptor beta chains from one sample sequenced in a study of CD8+CD57+ T cells in acquired aplastic anemia. Researchers used genomic DNA as the template to profile TCR beta VDJ and CDR3. From the reads, TCRdb called clonotypes with MiXCR, one entry per CDR3 protein. The sample has some 180,000 distinct CDR3 sequences, nearly 50% seen once; the top ten hold about an eighth. For sequencing, patients were chosen who had shown expansion of CD8+CD57+ cells by flow cytometry. Sequencing was carried out using sorted CD4+, CD8+, or CD8+CD57+ T cells (not recorded which) from PBMCs. The source of these receptors is a human donor with aplastic anemia.

This clonotype was seen ten or more times. Here the CDR3 reads CASSPQKAGVGEQYF. The CDR3 DNA sequence: TGTGCCAGCAGCCCCCAAAAAGCGGGGGTTGGAGAGCAGTACTTC. The chain joins TRBV9 to TRBJ2-7; 8 positions agree with TRBD2. The V gene's germline CDR1 is SGDLS and CDR2 YYNGEE. Trimming took 4 bases from V and 7 from J; bases not matched to a gene: 13. This CDR3 has 15 amino acids.

About this clonotype: Just one base apart from a much larger clone, this may be a read error. V usage is TRBV5-1 and J usage is TRBJ1-2; D is uncertain. Per germline, CDR1 SGHRS and CDR2 YFSETQ. The CDR3 is made up of 14 amino acids. Trimming removed 7 bases at V and 8 bases at J, with 21 bases between. The CDR3 DNA is TGCGCCAGCGGCCCGGTAGACTCGCTCCGCGGCTACACCTTC. This codes for CASGPVDSLRGYTF.

The genes are TRBV24-1 and TRBJ1-2; 12 bases line up with TRBD1. The length of the CDR3 is 16 residues. V was pared by 3 bases and J by 8 bases, with 9 bases of the junction left unmatched. The V gene's germline CDR1 is KGHDR and CDR2 SFDVKD. The CDR3 coding sequence is TGTGCCACCAGTGATGCAGGGCGCGGGACAGGGGGCGGCTACACCTTC. Its translation: CATSDAGRGTGGGYTF.

This clonotype came up once. The V call is TRBV7-8, the J call TRBJ1-5, with D uncertain. Germline CDR1 reads SGHVS; CDR2 reads FQNEAQ. The germline V and J ends were trimmed by 5 bases and 4 bases, with 12 bases remaining between them. The CDR3 has 14 amino acids. This chain's CDR3 is CASSLSLYNQPQHF. The CDR3 DNA reads TGTGCCAGCAGCCTAAGTCTGTATAATCAGCCCCAGCATTTT.

The CDR3 is CSLRGTSGSLTDTQYF. The CDR3 nucleotides are TGCAGTTTAAGAGGGACTAGCGGGAGTTTGACAGATACGCAGTATTTT. The chain joins TRBV29-1 to TRBJ2-3, with 14 bases matching TRBD2. CDR1 and CDR2 (germline): SQVTM, ANQGSEA. The CDR3 spans 16 residues.

This clonotype appeared many times. The J gene is TRBJ2-3, the V gene TRBV2; no firm D call. Between the trimmed V and J ends, which lost 6 bases and 1 base, there was a span of 8 bases. CDR3 length: 13 residues. Germline V gives CDR1 SNHLY, CDR2 FYNNEI. CDR3 residues: CASRRGGTDTQYF. For the CDR3, the DNA is TGTGCCAGCAGACGTGGGGGCACAGATACGCAGTATTTT.

The chain has TRBV2 and TRBJ2-5; 10 nucleotides align to TRBD1. Germline CDR1 is SNHLY and CDR2 is FYNNEI. The CDR3 covers 14 residues. The trim removed 0 bases at V and 9 bases at J, leaving 4 bases unmatched. CDR3 amino acids: CASSEAWDRGAQYF. Written as DNA, the CDR3 is TGTGCCAGCAGTGAAGCGTGGGACAGGGGAGCCCAGTACTTC.

The V call is TRBV20-1, the J call TRBJ2-3; 8 bases line up with TRBD2. V gave up 6 bases and J gave up 5 bases; unmatched junction bases: 13. The CDR3 runs 15 residues. The germline CDR1 and CDR2 sequences are DFQATT and SNEGSKA (reference sequence). The CDR3 region has the DNA TGCAGTGCCCCGAGCGGGGCGGGGGGACGAGATACGCAGTATTTT. Amino acid sequence: CSAPSGAGGRDTQYF.

The chain has TRBV7-9 and TRBJ1-1; D unresolved. The germline V and J ends were trimmed by 1 base and 2 bases, with 5 bases remaining between them. This CDR3 has 13 residues. Per germline, CDR1 SEHNR and CDR2 FQNEAQ (reference sequence). CDR3 nucleotides: TGTGCCAGCAGCTTAGACCACAACACTGAAGCTTTCTTT. It codes for CASSLDHNTEAFF.

About this clonotype: The conserved phenylalanine or tryptophan is not found at the CDR3 terminus, so this likely reflects a read error. The V and J genes are TRBV29-1 and TRBJ1-1; no reliable D call. The CDR3 runs 11 residues. The germline V gene encodes CDR1 SQVTM and CDR2 ANQGSEA. V lost 4 bases, J lost 0 bases, and 3 bases lay in between. CDR3 sequence reads: CSVVMNTEAFL. The DNA for the CDR3 is TGCAGCGTTGTTATGAACACTGAAGCTTTCCTT.

The chain is built from TRBV5-1 and TRBJ1-1; D gene unclear. The CDR3 covers 14 residues. V dropped 1 base and J dropped 6 bases, with 13 bases sitting between them. The germline V gene encodes CDR1 SGHRS and CDR2 YFSETQ. Written as DNA, the CDR3 is TGCGCCAGCAGCTTGTCCGGACCGAGTCCTGAAGCTTTCTTT. Amino acids: CASSLSGPSPEAFF.

The table lists this clonotype with many counts. The J gene is TRBJ2-3, the V gene TRBV25-1; D unclear. Trimming removed 1 base at V and 9 bases at J, with 11 bases between. The CDR3 sequence is 13 residues long. Germline CDR1 and CDR2: MGHDK and SYGVNS. In nucleotides, the CDR3 is TGTGCCAGCAGTGAATCGATAGGGAAAACGCAGTATTTT. It codes for CASSESIGKTQYF.

The chain joins TRBV7-2 to TRBJ2-3; D perhaps matches TRBD2 (5 bases). V was clipped by 3 bases and J by 11 bases, with 15 bases between them. Germline lookup yields CDR1 SGHTA and CDR2 FQGNSA. The CDR3 contains 13 residues. CDR3 DNA: TGTGCCAGCAGCTTGGTAGGCTACGCGGGGCAGTATTTT. Protein sequence: CASSLVGYAGQYF.

This clonotype has a single count. V and J are TRBV24-1 and TRBJ2-1; possible D gene TRBD2, 5 bases. The CDR3 contains 13 residues. V was shortened by 7 bases and J by 3 bases, with 9 bases between the two germline ends. Germline assignment: CDR1 KGHDR and CDR2 SFDVKD. CDR3 DNA: TGTGCCACCAGGGAGGACGACTACAATGAGCAGTTCTTC. This sequence encodes CATREDDYNEQFF.

This clonotype appeared many times. As DNA, the CDR3 is TGTGCCAGCAGTTACGGGACAGGGGGCCCTTCACCCCTCCACTTT. Protein: CASSYGTGGPSPLHF. The chain is built from TRBV6-2 or TRBV6-3 and TRBJ1-6; TRBD1 matches 12 bases. The germline gives CDR1 MNHEY, CDR2 SVGEGT. Trimming removed 2 bases from V and 9 bases from J; junction bases left unmatched: 2. The CDR3 contains 15 residues.

V usage is TRBV24-1 and J usage is TRBJ2-5; D gene ambiguous. The CDR3 spans 14 residues. The V end lost 5 bases, the J end lost 0 bases, and 9 bases lay between the germline ends. Germline V lookup: CDR1 KGHDR, CDR2 SFDVKD. CDR3 amino acids: CATSVGRYQETQYF. The CDR3 DNA follows: TGTGCCACCAGTGTCGGACGGTACCAAGAGACCCAGTACTTC.

This chain uses TRBV29-1 with TRBJ2-5; 9 positions agree with TRBD2. Germline values: CDR1 SQVTM, CDR2 ANQGSEA. The CDR3 has 14 amino acids. Trimming cost V 5 bases and J 1 base; bases outside gene matches: 5. CDR3 sequence (DNA): TGCAGCGTTAAAGTACTAGCGGGCCAAGAGACCCAGTACTTC. This codes for CSVKVLAGQETQYF.

The chain employs TRBV20-1 and TRBJ2-5; 7 bases align to TRBD2. V dropped 5 bases and J dropped 4; count of bases not matched to a gene: 1. The CDR3 runs to 11 residues. Germline V gives CDR1 DFQATT, CDR2 SNEGSKA (reference sequence). The CDR3 DNA reads TGCAGTGCTTGGGAGGGAGAGACCCAGTACTTC. This gives the protein CSAWEGETQYF.

This clonotype was seen at least ten times. V and J are TRBV29-1 and TRBJ1-5; 9 bases map to TRBD1. The CDR3 runs to 16 residues. After removal of 4 bases from V and 5 bases from J, the junction contained 12 bases not matched to a gene. Looked up from germline, CDR1 is SQVTM and CDR2 is ANQGSEA. CDR3 loop: CSVGSGTGGSDQPQHF. For the CDR3, the DNA is TGCAGCGTTGGGTCTGGAACAGGGGGCTCCGATCAGCCCCAGCATTTT.

J is TRBJ2-3 and V is TRBV2; D ambiguous. The CDR3 contains 14 residues. V was trimmed by 3 bases and J by 2 bases, leaving 9 bases between them. The V gene's germline CDR1 is SNHLY and CDR2 FYNNEI. The CDR3 loop reads CASSDSAYTDTQYF. The DNA of the CDR3 is TGTGCCAGCAGTGATTCAGCGTACACAGATACGCAGTATTTT.

In regard to this clonotype: The conserved phenylalanine or tryptophan normally closing the CDR3 is absent here, so this likely arose from a read error. The V call is TRBV30, the J call TRBJ1-4; D is ambiguous. CDR1 and CDR2 (germline): GTSNPN, SVGIG (reference sequence). The CDR3 covers 13 residues. With 3 bases removed from V and 8 bases from J, the gap between germline ends came to 13 bases. This CDR3 reads CAWRLQQGEKLFS. CDR3 DNA: TGTGCCTGGAGACTACAGCAAGGAGAAAAACTGTTTTCT.

This clonotype was detected ten times or more. The rearrangement links TRBV7-2 to TRBJ2-2; D remains ambiguous. The CDR3 contains 16 residues. Germline values: CDR1 SGHTA, CDR2 FQGNSA. V gave up 4 bases and J gave up 1 base, with 13 bases separating them. The DNA of the CDR3 is TGTGCCAGCAGCTCCGGGCGCTGGGTGAACACCGGGGAGCTGTTTTTT. This translates into CASSSGRWVNTGELFF.

The sample holds a few counts of this clonotype. The chain recombines TRBV7-9 with TRBJ2-7; the match to TRBD1 covers 7 bases. Germline trimming cut 5 bases from V and 2 bases from J; bases unmatched to any gene: 3. The CDR3 runs 13 residues. In germline, CDR1 is SEHNR, CDR2 FQNEAQ (reference sequence). The CDR3 is CASSKGQAYEQYF. In DNA form, the CDR3 reads TGTGCCAGCAGCAAAGGACAGGCCTACGAGCAGTACTTC.